These T cell receptor beta chains were read from a single sample in a study of CD8+ T cells in alopecia areata. Assay used: immunoSEQ multiplex PCR; TCRdb lists only in-frame clones, some missing. Among about 98,000 clones listed, around 44% were seen once. Sequenced sample: CD4+ T cells sorted from blood. Receptor source: a human donor with alopecia areata. Both conserved end residues are part of each CDR3. Fields, in order: J gene, D gene, V gene, clone size, CDR3 DNA, CDR3 protein. A D gene is named only where the DNA matches it firmly. Part of the rows lack a size; the others show once, few, many or a class for expanded clones.

J: TRBJ2-3
D: .
V: TRBV29-1
size: few
DNA: TGCAGCGTTACGGAAAGCACAGATACGCAGTATTTT
CDR3: CSVTESTDTQYF

J: TRBJ2-4
D: .
V: TRBV28
size: .
DNA: TGTGCCAGCACCGTGGGAGGGGGAAACATTCAGTACTTC
CDR3: CASTVGGGNIQYF

J: TRBJ2-1
D: .
V: TRBV30
size: .
DNA: TGTGCCTGGAGTGTTCCCCAGGGCCGATCCTACAATGAGCAGTTCTTC
CDR3: CAWSVPQGRSYNEQFF

J: TRBJ2-5
D: .
V: TRBV30
size: .
DNA: TGTGCCTGGAGGGGGAACGGAGAGACCCAGTACTTC
CDR3: CAWRGNGETQYF

J: TRBJ2-7
D: .
V: TRBV6-5
size: .
DNA: TGTGCCACCATGTGGGCCCTAGGGAGATACGAGCAGTACTTC
CDR3: CATMWALGRYEQYF

J: TRBJ2-1
D: TRBD1
V: TRBV29-1
size: few
DNA: TGCAGAGAATTCCGGGACAGTACCTACAATGAGCAGTTCTTC
CDR3: CREFRDSTYNEQFF

J: TRBJ2-3
D: .
V: TRBV4-3
size: .
DNA: TGCGCCAGCAGCCAAGAGGGGGGCGGGGGCCTTGGAGCAGATACGCAGTATTTT
CDR3: CASSQEGGGGLGADTQYF

J: TRBJ2-2
D: .
V: TRBV29-1
size: .
DNA: TGCAGCGTTGAAGAGGGCCCGATCGGGGAGCTGTTTTTT
CDR3: CSVEEGPIGELFF

J: TRBJ2-7
D: TRBD1
V: TRBV28
size: few
DNA: TGTGCCAGCAGTTTGTCCCGGATACAGGGGGGCGAGCAGTACTTC
CDR3: CASSLSRIQGGEQYF

J: TRBJ2-6
D: .
V: TRBV6-6
size: .
DNA: TGTGCCAGCAGCTCAAGTCAGGGGGCCAACGTCCTGACTTTC
CDR3: CASSSSQGANVLTF

J: TRBJ2-3
D: TRBD2
V: TRBV29-1
size: few
DNA: TGCAGCGTTGAGTTGCCTAGCGGAAGCACAGATACGCAGTATTTT
CDR3: CSVELPSGSTDTQYF